These 14 T cell receptor beta chains share one sample of origin, sequenced in a study of OX40 agonist ivuxolimab in advanced cancers. The table came from immunoSEQ multiplex PCR; TCRdb's copy has only in-frame clones and leaves some out. The sample lists about 34,000 clones, over 75% seen once, with about 10% in the top ten. This specimen consisted of CD4+ or CD8+ T cells sorted from blood, obtained in a trial of the OX40 agonist ivuxolimab. These receptors were taken from an adult with an advanced solid tumor such as melanoma, head and neck, liver or kidney cancer.

This clone was seen a single time. The chain couples TRBV5-1 to TRBJ1-5, with D tentatively TRBD1 (6 bases). The CDR3 extends over 15 amino acids. V gave up 1 base and J gave up 4 bases, with 12 bases separating them. Germline V gives CDR1 SGHRS, CDR2 YFSETQ. In nucleotides, the CDR3 is TGCGCCAGCAGCTTGACAGGGTTTGGGAATCAGCCCCAGCATTTT. This sequence encodes CASSLTGFGNQPQHF.

The table lists this clone with a few counts. The chain combines TRBV29-1 with TRBJ2-1, with 7 bases identical to TRBD1. Germline lookup yields CDR1 SQVTM and CDR2 ANQGSEA. The CDR3 totals 15 residues. With V trimmed by 3 bases and J by 2 bases, 7 bases remained unmatched. In DNA form, the CDR3 reads TGCAGCGTTGAGCCACAGGGGTGGACCTACAATGAGCAGTTCTTC. It translates to CSVEPQGWTYNEQFF.

This clone was observed a single time. V usage is TRBV29-1 and J usage is TRBJ2-6; 9 bases match TRBD1. Germline V gene sequence: CDR1 SQVTM, CDR2 ANQGSEA. Losses at the gene ends were 1 base for V and 8 bases for J; bases not matched to a gene: 3. The CDR3 runs 14 residues. CDR3 nucleotide sequence: TGCAGCGTTGAAGGGACAGGGGCTACCAACGTCCTGACTTTC. Protein: CSVEGTGATNVLTF.

The chain recombines TRBV11-2 with TRBJ2-1; D is possibly TRBD2 (6 bases). Trimming took 4 bases from V and 5 from J, leaving 15 bases between them. CDR3 length: 15 residues. Per the germline V gene, CDR1 is SGHAT and CDR2 is FQNNGV. The CDR3 sequence: CASSSPGAANNEQFF. The CDR3, as DNA: TGTGCCAGCAGCTCCCCGGGAGCCGCCAACAATGAGCAGTTCTTC.

The chain is built from TRBV5-4 and TRBJ1-2; possibly TRBD1 for D (5 bases). Germline-derived CDR1 and CDR2 are SGHNT and YYREEE (reference sequence). Trimming left V 9 bases short and J 2 bases short, with 11 bases between. The length of the CDR3 is 12 residues. The CDR3, as DNA: TGTGCCACCGGGGGACGGAACTATGGCTACACCTTC. This sequence encodes CATGGRNYGYTF.

This clone is medium-sized. The gene calls are TRBV5-1 and TRBJ1-2; D is ambiguous. The germline CDR1 and CDR2 sequences are SGHRS and YFSETQ. V shed 0 bases and J shed 2 bases, with 11 bases lying between them. CDR3 length: 15 residues. The CDR3 is CASSLGRGGNYGYTF. CDR3 DNA: TGCGCCAGCAGCTTGGGACGGGGAGGCAACTATGGCTACACCTTC.

The chain is built from TRBV30 and TRBJ2-1; D gene unclear. The CDR3 covers 17 residues. Trimming removed 3 bases from V and 0 bases from J, with 18 bases in between. CDR1 is GTSNPN and CDR2 is SVGIG in the germline V gene (reference sequence). The CDR3 DNA sequence: TGTGCCTGGAGGCCCGTGGGGTCTCCTAGCTCCTACAATGAGCAGTTCTTC. This codes for CAWRPVGSPSSYNEQFF.

This clone was seen only a few times. This chain links TRBV11-2 with TRBJ1-1; D gene uncertain. The CDR3 has 12 residues. Trimming took 8 bases from V and 5 from J, leaving 12 bases between them. Germline V gene lookup returns CDR1 SGHAT and CDR2 FQNNGV. The DNA of the CDR3 is TGTGCCAGCCTCTCCGGGAAGACTGAAGCTTTCTTT. Amino acid sequence: CASLSGKTEAFF.

The chain has TRBV6-4 and TRBJ2-3; 9 nucleotides agree with TRBD2. This CDR3 has 16 amino acids. Losses at the gene ends were 0 bases for V and 4 bases for J; bases not matched to a gene: 5. Germline V gives CDR1 MRHNA, CDR2 SNTAGT. In nucleotides, the CDR3 is TGTGCCAGCAGTGACTCGGCGGGGGGGCTCTCAGATACGCAGTATTTT. Translation: CASSDSAGGLSDTQYF.

This clone was observed a handful of times. The rearrangement uses TRBV11-1 and TRBJ2-2; no clear D. Trimming cost V 4 bases and J 0 bases, with 6 bases left between them. The CDR3 has 14 residues. Germline V gene lookup returns CDR1 SGHAT and CDR2 FQDESV (reference sequence). CDR3 coding DNA: TGTGCCAGCAGCTCCACAGCGAACACCGGGGAGCTGTTTTTT. Translated: CASSSTANTGELFF.

This clone showed up just once. The chain is built from TRBV2 and TRBJ2-2; 8 nucleotides match TRBD1. This CDR3 spans 14 amino acids. V lost 8 bases to trimming and J lost 1 base; unmatched junction nucleotides: 3. Germline CDR1 and CDR2: SNHLY and FYNNEI. The CDR3 loop is CASWGTGNTGELFF. The CDR3 bases are TGTGCCAGCTGGGGGACAGGGAACACCGGGGAGCTGTTTTTT.

The chain couples TRBV7-9 to TRBJ1-6, with 10 bases aligning to TRBD1. Germline V CDR1 and CDR2: SEHNR, FQNEAQ (reference sequence). Trimming removed 4 bases from V and 8 bases from J; junction bases left unmatched: 2. The CDR3 spans 14 residues. The CDR3 protein is CASSSGTGDSPLHF. CDR3 DNA sequence: TGTGCCAGCAGCTCCGGGACAGGGGATTCACCCCTCCACTTT.

This clone was counted a few times. The gene calls are TRBV28 and TRBJ1-2; D remains unclear. This CDR3 spans 13 amino acids. Germline V lookup: CDR1 MDHEN, CDR2 SYDVKM. V was pared by 7 bases and J by 6 bases, with 15 bases between. CDR3 amino acids: CASKSWETDGYTF. The DNA for the CDR3 is TGTGCCAGCAAAAGCTGGGAGACGGATGGCTACACCTTC.

The chain uses TRBV7-6 and TRBJ1-2, with 10 bases that match TRBD1. Germline-derived CDR1 and CDR2 are SGHVS and FNYEAQ. The length of the CDR3 is 15 residues. V dropped 5 bases and J dropped 5; count of bases not matched to a gene: 8. CDR3 region: CASSLGTGEEYGYTF. In nucleotides, the CDR3 is TGTGCCAGCAGCCTTGGGACAGGGGAGGAATATGGCTACACCTTC.